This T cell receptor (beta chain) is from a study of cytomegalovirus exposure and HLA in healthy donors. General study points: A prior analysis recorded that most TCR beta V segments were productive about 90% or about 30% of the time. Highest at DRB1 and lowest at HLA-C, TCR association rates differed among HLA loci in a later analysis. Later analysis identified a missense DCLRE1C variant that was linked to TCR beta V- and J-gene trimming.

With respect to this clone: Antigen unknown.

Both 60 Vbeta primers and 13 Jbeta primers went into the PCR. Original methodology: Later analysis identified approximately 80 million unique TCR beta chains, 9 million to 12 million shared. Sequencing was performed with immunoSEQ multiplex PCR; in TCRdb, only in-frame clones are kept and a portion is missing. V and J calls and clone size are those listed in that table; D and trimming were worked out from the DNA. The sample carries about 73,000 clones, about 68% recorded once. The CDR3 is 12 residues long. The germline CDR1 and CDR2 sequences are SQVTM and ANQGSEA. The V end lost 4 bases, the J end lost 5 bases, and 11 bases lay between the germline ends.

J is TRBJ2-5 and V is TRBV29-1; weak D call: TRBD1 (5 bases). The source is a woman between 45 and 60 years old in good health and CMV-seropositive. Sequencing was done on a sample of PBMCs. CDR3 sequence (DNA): TGCAGCGTTGGTTTGGACAAGGAGACCCAGTACTTC. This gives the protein CSVGLDKETQYF.